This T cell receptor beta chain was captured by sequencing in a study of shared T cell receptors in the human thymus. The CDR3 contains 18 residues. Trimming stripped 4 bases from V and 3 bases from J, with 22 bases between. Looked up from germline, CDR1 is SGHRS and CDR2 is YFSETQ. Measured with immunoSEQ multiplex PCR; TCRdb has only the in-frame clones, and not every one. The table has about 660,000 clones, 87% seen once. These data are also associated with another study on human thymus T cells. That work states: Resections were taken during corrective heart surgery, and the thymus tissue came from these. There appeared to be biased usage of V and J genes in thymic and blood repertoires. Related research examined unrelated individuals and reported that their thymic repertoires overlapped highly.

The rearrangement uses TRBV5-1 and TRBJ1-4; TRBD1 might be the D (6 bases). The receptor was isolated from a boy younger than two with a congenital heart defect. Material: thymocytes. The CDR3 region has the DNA TGCGCCAGCAGCCTAGATTCTACGCCCGACAGGCCTAATGAAAAACTGTTTTTT. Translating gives CASSLDSTPDRPNEKLFF.